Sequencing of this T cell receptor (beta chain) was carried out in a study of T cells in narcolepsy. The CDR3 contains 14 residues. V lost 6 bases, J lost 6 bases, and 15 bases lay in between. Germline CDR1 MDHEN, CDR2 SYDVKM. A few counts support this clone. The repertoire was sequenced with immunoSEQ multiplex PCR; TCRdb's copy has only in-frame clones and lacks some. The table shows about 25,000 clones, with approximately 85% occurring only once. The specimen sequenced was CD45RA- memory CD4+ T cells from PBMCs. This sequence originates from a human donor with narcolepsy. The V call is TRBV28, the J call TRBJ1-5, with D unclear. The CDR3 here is CASSRDGFGQPQHF. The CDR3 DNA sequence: TGTGCCAGCAGCCGAGACGGGTTTGGTCAGCCCCAGCATTTT. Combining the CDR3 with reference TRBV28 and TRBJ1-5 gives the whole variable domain DVKVTQSSRYLVKRTGEKVFLECVQDMDHENMFWYRQDPGLGLRLIYFSYDVKMKEKGDIPEGYSVSREKKERFSLILESASTNQTSMYLCASSRDGFGQPQHFGDGTRLSIL.